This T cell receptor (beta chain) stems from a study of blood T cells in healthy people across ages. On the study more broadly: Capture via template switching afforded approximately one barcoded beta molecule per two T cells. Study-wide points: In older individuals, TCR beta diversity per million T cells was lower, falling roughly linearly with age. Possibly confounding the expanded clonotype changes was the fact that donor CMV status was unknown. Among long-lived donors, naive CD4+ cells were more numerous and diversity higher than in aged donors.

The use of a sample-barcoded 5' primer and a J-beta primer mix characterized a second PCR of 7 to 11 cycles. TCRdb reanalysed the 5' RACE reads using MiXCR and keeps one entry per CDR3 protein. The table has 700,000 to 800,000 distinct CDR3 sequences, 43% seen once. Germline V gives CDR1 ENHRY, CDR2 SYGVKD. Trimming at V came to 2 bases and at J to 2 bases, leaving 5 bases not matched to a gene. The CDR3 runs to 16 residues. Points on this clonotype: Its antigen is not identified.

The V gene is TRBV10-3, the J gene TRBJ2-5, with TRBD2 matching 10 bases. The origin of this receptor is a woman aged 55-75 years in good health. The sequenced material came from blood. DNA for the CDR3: TGTGCCATCAGTGAGGGACTAGCGGTGGCTCAAGAGACCCAGTACTTC. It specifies CAISEGLAVAQETQYF.